This T cell receptor beta chain was recorded in a study of blood T cell repertoires in COVID-19. V was pared by 0 bases and J by 0 bases, with 13 bases between. The CDR3 is 17 residues long. Germline loops: CDR1 SGDLS, CDR2 YYNGEE. Produced via immunoSEQ multiplex PCR; TCRdb's table is partial and in-frame only. The table has fewer than 85,000 clones, about 83% seen once; the top ten hold roughly 5%. The chain employs TRBV9 and TRBJ1-3; D uncertain. The sample was peripheral blood. The clonotype originates from a man in his sixties with acute or convalescent COVID-19. The DNA for the CDR3 is TGTGCCAGCAGCGTAGCCCCTGCGGGGAGCTCTGGAAACACCATATATTTT. It encodes CASSVAPAGSSGNTIYF. The whole variable domain, remainder taken from reference TRBV9 and TRBJ1-3, is DSGVTQTPKHLITATGQRVTLRCSPRSGDLSVYWYQQSLDQGLQFLIQYYNGEERAKGNILERFSAQQFPDLHSELNLSSLELGDSALYFCASSVAPAGSSGNTIYFGEGSWLTVV.